This T cell receptor beta chain was observed in a study of CD8 T cells in ankylosing spondylitis. Preparation of TCR beta libraries was done by quantitative 5'-RACE with molecular barcodes. TCRdb itself ran the 5' RACE reads through MiXCR, one entry per CDR3 protein. Among about 240,000 distinct CDR3 sequences, 8% to 9.5% were seen once, and the ten largest hold nearly 7%. Germline CDR1 reads DFQATT; CDR2 reads SNEGSKA (reference sequence). CDR3 size: 16 residues. The germline V and J ends were trimmed by 6 bases and 3 bases, with 23 bases remaining between them. The specimen was blood, either unsorted or a sorted T cell fraction (not recorded which). The TCR comes from a male donor with ankylosing spondylitis or in good health (not recorded which). V usage is TRBV20-1 and J usage is TRBJ2-5, with D possibly being TRBD1 or TRBD2 (5 bases each). The chain's CDR3 is CSAHNYDRDGEETQYF. The CDR3 DNA is TGCAGTGCCCATAATTACGACCGGGACGGAGAAGAGACCCAGTACTTC.